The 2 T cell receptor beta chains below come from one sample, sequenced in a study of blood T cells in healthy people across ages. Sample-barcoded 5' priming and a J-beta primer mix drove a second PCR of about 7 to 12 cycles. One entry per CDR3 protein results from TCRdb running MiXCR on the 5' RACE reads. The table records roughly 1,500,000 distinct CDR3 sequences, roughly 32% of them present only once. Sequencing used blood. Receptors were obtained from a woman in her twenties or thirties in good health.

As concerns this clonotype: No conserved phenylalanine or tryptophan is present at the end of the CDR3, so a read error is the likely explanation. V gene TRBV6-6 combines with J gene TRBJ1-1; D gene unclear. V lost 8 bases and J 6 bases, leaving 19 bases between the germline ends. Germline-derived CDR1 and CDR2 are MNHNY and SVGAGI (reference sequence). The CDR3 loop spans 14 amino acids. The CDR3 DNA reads TGTGCCAGCTTCTCCCCCGTGGGTGGCCCTGAAGCTTTCTTG. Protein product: CASFSPVGGPEAFL.

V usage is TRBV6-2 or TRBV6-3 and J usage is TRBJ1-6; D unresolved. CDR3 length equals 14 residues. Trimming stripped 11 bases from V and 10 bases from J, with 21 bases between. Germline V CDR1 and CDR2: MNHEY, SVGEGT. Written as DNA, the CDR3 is TGTGCCGGCTCTTGGCGCCAAGGAGGATCACCCCTCCACTTT. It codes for CAGSWRQGGSPLHF.